This entry lists 2 T cell receptor beta chains sequenced from one sample in a study of T cell responses to AZD1222 COVID-19 vaccine. This table comes from immunoSEQ multiplex PCR, and its TCRdb copy is limited to in-frame clones, with some not included. Of approximately 270,000 clones detected, 90% to 95% appear once; the ten largest clones hold around 0.57%. The sample here was peripheral blood, taken 28 days after the second AZD1222 dose. The receptor source for this set is an adult who received the AZD1222 COVID-19 vaccine.

The chain links TRBV6-6 to TRBJ1-1; 8 bases map to TRBD1. Germline CDR1 reads MNHNY; CDR2 reads SVGAGI (reference sequence). Trimming removed 4 bases from V and 4 bases from J; junction bases left unmatched: 5. CDR3 length: 14 residues. Written as DNA, the CDR3 is TGTGCCAGCAGTTCTACCAGGGGGCTCACTGAAGCTTTCTTT. It encodes CASSSTRGLTEAFF.

This clone showed up just once. The chain is built from TRBV4-1 and TRBJ2-3; weak D call: TRBD2 (7 bases). The germline gives CDR1 MGHRA, CDR2 YSYEKL. This CDR3 comprises 15 residues. Trimming stripped 4 bases from V and 6 bases from J, with 17 bases between. CDR3 sequence: CASSPFGGGRDTQYF. CDR3 in DNA: TGCGCCAGCAGCCCCTTTGGGGGGGGGCGGGATACGCAGTATTTT.